What follows are 24 T cell receptor beta chains derived from one specimen sequenced in a study of CD8+ T cells in alopecia areata. Once RNA had been extracted, it was reverse transcribed into cDNA to act as the sequencing template. Produced via immunoSEQ multiplex PCR; TCRdb's table is partial and in-frame only. The sample has about 140,000 clones; 45% to 60% are singletons. This sample comprised CD4+ T cells sorted from blood, obtained at week 0. All receptors come from a human donor with alopecia areata.

The genes are TRBV29-1 and TRBJ2-1; D not certain. Germline assignment: CDR1 SQVTM and CDR2 ANQGSEA. Deletions cut 5 bases from V and 0 bases from J, with 20 bases between. The CDR3 runs 17 residues. The CDR3 sequence: CSVLSLVGASSYNEQFF. In nucleotides, the CDR3 is TGCAGCGTTCTCTCCTTGGTGGGCGCCAGCTCCTACAATGAGCAGTTCTTC.

The CDR3, as DNA: TGTGCCTGGGGGGGATACAATGAGCAGTTCTTC. Translating it yields CAWGGYNEQFF. The chain carries TRBV30 and TRBJ2-1, with D tentatively TRBD1 or TRBD2 (5 bases each). Germline V gene sequence: CDR1 GTSNPN, CDR2 SVGIG (reference sequence). The CDR3 is 11 residues long. Trimming took 5 bases from V and 4 from J, leaving 6 bases between them.

This clone was picked up a small number of times. V usage is TRBV27 and J usage is TRBJ1-5; D is uncertain. Germline lookup yields CDR1 MNHEY and CDR2 SMNVEV (reference sequence). V shed 5 bases and J shed 5 bases, with 16 bases lying between them. The CDR3 length is 15 residues. In nucleotides, the CDR3 is TGTGCCAGCAGTCCGTTTGAGAACACCCATCAGCCCCAGCATTTT. Encoded protein: CASSPFENTHQPQHF.

V is TRBV4-3 and J is TRBJ1-5; tentative D call: TRBD1 (5 bases). The V gene lost 3 bases and the J gene lost 6 bases, with 15 bases spanning the gap. The CDR3 contains 15 residues. Germline V gene lookup returns CDR1 LGHNA and CDR2 YSLEER. CDR3: CASSQDEGLGQPQHF. The CDR3 region has the DNA TGCGCCAGCAGCCAGGATGAGGGGCTTGGTCAGCCCCAGCATTTT.

The chain carries TRBV4-1 and TRBJ2-1; TRBD2 agrees at 11 bases. J gave up 9 bases and V 1 base, and 5 bases lay outside the gene matches. Germline V CDR1 and CDR2: MGHRA, YSYEKL. The CDR3 contains 15 residues. The CDR3 loop reads CASSQGIAGGVEQFF. The CDR3 DNA sequence: TGCGCCAGCAGCCAAGGGATAGCGGGAGGGGTTGAGCAGTTCTTC.

The gene calls are TRBV28 and TRBJ2-5; 8 bases fit TRBD1. Trimming cost V 6 bases and J 5 bases; bases outside gene matches: 8. This CDR3 is built from 14 residues. Germline-derived CDR1 and CDR2 are MDHEN and SYDVKM. CDR3 region: CASSAPDRVETQYF. In DNA form, the CDR3 reads TGTGCCAGCAGCGCCCCGGACAGGGTCGAGACCCAGTACTTC.

In nucleotides, the CDR3 is TGTGCCTGGAGCGTTGGTTGGATAGGTGAAAAACTGTTTTTT. Translated, it gives CAWSVGWIGEKLFF. The chain carries TRBV30 and TRBJ1-4; D ambiguous. This CDR3 spans 14 amino acids. Germline values: CDR1 GTSNPN, CDR2 SVGIG (reference sequence). V gave up 3 bases and J gave up 7 bases, with 15 bases separating them.

This chain connects TRBV19 to TRBJ2-7; no clear D gene. Germline V CDR1 and CDR2: LNHDA, SQIVND (reference sequence). The CDR3 length is 13 residues. V shed 5 bases and J shed 7 bases, with 15 bases lying between them. The CDR3 loop is CASSGRRIGEQYF. The CDR3 nucleotides are TGTGCCAGTAGTGGCCGGAGAATCGGAGAGCAGTACTTC.

V gene TRBV5-5 combines with J gene TRBJ2-7; no clear D gene. This CDR3 spans 16 amino acids. V was cut by 3 bases and J by 4 bases, with 20 bases left in between. Germline values: CDR1 SGHKS, CDR2 YYEKEE (reference sequence). DNA of the CDR3: TGTGCCAGCAGCTCGGGCTCGCAGAGCCTGATTTACGAGCAGTACTTC. It codes for CASSSGSQSLIYEQYF.

This clone was picked up a small number of times. V usage is TRBV9 and J usage is TRBJ2-7, with 7 bases that match TRBD2. Germline loops: CDR1 SGDLS, CDR2 YYNGEE. V dropped 2 bases and J dropped 9; count of bases not matched to a gene: 5. This CDR3 comprises 12 residues. The CDR3 protein is CASSVLGGGQYF. The CDR3 region has the DNA TGTGCCAGCAGCGTGCTAGGCGGGGGGCAGTACTTC.

The chain combines TRBV5-6 with TRBJ1-5, with TRBD1 identical over 9 bases. The V gene end was trimmed by 4 bases and the J gene end by 3 bases; junction bases not matched to a gene: 8. The CDR3 is 16 residues long. CDR1 is SGHDT, CDR2 YYEEEE, per germline. The CDR3 loop reads CASSRTGTGNNQPQHF. CDR3 bases: TGTGCCAGCAGCCGCACCGGGACAGGGAACAATCAGCCCCAGCATTTT.

This clone was seen only once. The chain employs TRBV10-3 and TRBJ2-3; D might be TRBD2 (6 bases). Between the trimmed V and J ends, which lost 3 bases and 2 bases, there was a span of 15 bases. This CDR3 spans 16 amino acids. CDR1 and CDR2 from the germline V gene are ENHRY and SYGVKD. The CDR3: CAISDPPTSTTDTQYF. CDR3 nucleotides: TGTGCCATCAGTGATCCTCCGACTAGTACCACAGATACGCAGTATTTT.

This clone turned up a few times. This rearrangement joins TRBV5-6 to TRBJ2-3; D might be TRBD2 (5 bases). In germline, CDR1 is SGHDT, CDR2 YYEEEE. This CDR3 region has 14 residues. V gave up 4 bases and J gave up 6 bases, with 15 bases separating them. For the CDR3, the DNA is TGTGCCAGCAGCCCCTTAGCGTTTTCGGATACGCAGTATTTT. Protein: CASSPLAFSDTQYF.

The chain combines TRBV5-6 with TRBJ1-3; no clear D. V lost 4 bases to trimming and J lost 3 bases, with 11 bases between them. Germline V CDR1 and CDR2: SGHDT, YYEEEE. This CDR3 spans 14 amino acids. CDR3 sequence (DNA): TGTGCCAGCAGCCTCAGGCAGATTGGAAACACCATATATTTT. It specifies CASSLRQIGNTIYF. Complete variable domain (other parts from reference TRBV5-6 and TRBJ1-3): DAGVTQSPTHLIKTRGQQVTLRCSPKSGHDTVSWYQQALGQGPQFIFQYYEEEERQRGNFPDRFSGHQFPNYSSELNVNALLLGDSALYLCASSLRQIGNTIYFGEGSWLTVV.

This chain uses TRBV28 with TRBJ1-4, with D tentatively TRBD1 (5 bases). Trimming took 6 bases from V and 8 from J, leaving 13 bases between them. CDR1 is MDHEN and CDR2 is SYDVKM in the germline V gene. The CDR3 totals 13 residues. The DNA for the CDR3 is TGTGCCAGCAGCCCGGGACCGGGGGAAAAACTGTTTTTT. It yields the protein CASSPGPGEKLFF.

The V gene is TRBV5-1, the J gene TRBJ2-5; no clear D. V lost 0 bases and J 3 bases, leaving 6 bases between the germline ends. Looked up from germline, CDR1 is SGHRS and CDR2 is YFSETQ. The CDR3 is 13 residues long. The chain's CDR3 is CASSLAWEETQYF. The DNA of the CDR3 is TGCGCCAGCAGCTTGGCGTGGGAAGAGACCCAGTACTTC.

The V call is TRBV5-1, the J call TRBJ1-1, with no clear D. CDR1 and CDR2 (germline): SGHRS, YFSETQ. With 0 bases removed from V and 4 bases from J, the gap between germline ends came to 13 bases. The CDR3 sequence is 15 residues long. The CDR3 region has the DNA TGCGCCAGCAGCTTGGCTGGGAACCCATCCACTGAAGCTTTCTTT. It yields the protein CASSLAGNPSTEAFF.

CDR3 in amino acids: CASSLGHYNEQFF. The CDR3 DNA reads as TGTGCCAGCAGCTTAGGCCACTACAATGAGCAGTTCTTC. The rearrangement uses TRBV7-2 and TRBJ2-1, with D unclear. Germline V gene sequence: CDR1 SGHTA, CDR2 FQGNSA. CDR3 length: 13 residues. The V and J ends lost 1 base and 3 bases respectively, with 4 bases between them. Using reference TRBV7-2 and TRBJ2-1 for the parts outside the CDR3, the full variable domain is GAGVSQSPSNKVTEKGKDVELRCDPISGHTALYWYRQSLGQGLEFLIYFQGNSAPDKSGLPSDRFSAERTGGSVSTLTIQRTQQEDSAVYLCASSLGHYNEQFFGPGTRLTVL.

The V gene is TRBV2, the J gene TRBJ1-2; the D is unclear. V lost 6 bases, J lost 6 bases, and 20 bases lay in between. The CDR3 length is 15 residues. CDR1 is SNHLY, CDR2 FYNNEI, per germline. Here the CDR3 DNA reads TGTGCCAGCAGGGCCCCTGGCAGCCTCAGAAATGGCTACACCTTC. It yields the protein CASRAPGSLRNGYTF.

This clone was seen a single time. The rearrangement joins TRBV6-6 to TRBJ2-7, with 7 nucleotides matching TRBD2. Trimming removed 0 bases from V and 7 bases from J; junction bases left unmatched: 6. CDR3 length: 14 residues. CDR1 is MNHNY and CDR2 is SVGAGI in the germline V gene (reference sequence). The CDR3 spells CASSYSRLASEQYF. The CDR3 DNA sequence: TGTGCCAGCAGTTACTCCCGACTAGCTTCAGAGCAGTACTTC.

The chain couples TRBV15 to TRBJ2-1; 7 bases fit TRBD2. From germline, CDR1 is LNHNV and CDR2 YYDKDF (reference sequence). Trimming at V came to 0 bases and at J to 6 bases, leaving 8 bases not matched to a gene. This CDR3 region has 16 residues. The CDR3 region is CATSRDLGGHGNEQFF. CDR3 nucleotides: TGTGCCACCAGCAGAGATCTGGGAGGGCACGGCAATGAGCAGTTCTTC.

This sequence joins TRBV28 and TRBJ1-4, with 11 bases fitting TRBD1. V was pared by 3 bases and J by 8 bases, with 8 bases of the junction left unmatched. This CDR3 spans 16 amino acids. The germline gives CDR1 MDHEN, CDR2 SYDVKM. As DNA, the CDR3 is TGTGCCAGCAGTTTTGTTCCGGGACAGGGGGACGAAAAACTGTTTTTT. Amino acids: CASSFVPGQGDEKLFF.

The rearrangement links TRBV28 to TRBJ1-2; the D gene is possibly TRBD1 (6 bases). The CDR3 extends over 15 amino acids. Germline V lookup: CDR1 MDHEN, CDR2 SYDVKM. Trimming removed 7 bases from V and 6 bases from J, with 21 bases in between. CDR3 sequence reads: CASTKGDTLPNGYTF. The CDR3 bases are TGTGCCAGCACAAAGGGGGACACCCTTCCCAATGGCTACACCTTC.

This clone was picked up a small number of times. The CDR3 region is CSVDAALRETQYF. The CDR3 DNA sequence: TGCAGCGTTGACGCGGCCCTAAGGGAGACCCAGTACTTC. The genes are TRBV29-1 and TRBJ2-5; D is unresolved. Germline CDR1 SQVTM, CDR2 ANQGSEA. The CDR3 sequence is 13 residues long. Trimming removed 3 bases at V and 5 bases at J, with 13 bases between.